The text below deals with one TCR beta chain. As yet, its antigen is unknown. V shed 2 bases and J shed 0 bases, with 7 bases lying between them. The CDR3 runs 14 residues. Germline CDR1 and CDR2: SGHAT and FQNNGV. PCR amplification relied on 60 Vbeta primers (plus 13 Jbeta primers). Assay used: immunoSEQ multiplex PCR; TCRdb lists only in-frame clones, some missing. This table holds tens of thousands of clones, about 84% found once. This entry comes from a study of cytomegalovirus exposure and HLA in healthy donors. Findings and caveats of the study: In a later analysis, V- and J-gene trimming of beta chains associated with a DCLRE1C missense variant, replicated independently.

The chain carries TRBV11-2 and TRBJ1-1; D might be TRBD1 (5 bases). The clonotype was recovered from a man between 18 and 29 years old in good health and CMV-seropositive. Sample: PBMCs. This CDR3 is CASSLLTVNTEAFF. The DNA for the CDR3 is TGTGCCAGCAGCTTATTGACAGTGAACACTGAAGCTTTCTTT.